These 21 T cell receptor beta chains were all obtained from the same sample, sequenced in a study of cytomegalovirus exposure and HLA in healthy donors. Vbeta (60) and Jbeta (13) primers were used in the PCR. Measured with immunoSEQ multiplex PCR; TCRdb has only the in-frame clones, and not every one. The sample carries fewer than 200,000 clones, about four fifths recorded once. Sequenced input: PBMCs. The receptors originated from a man in his forties or fifties in good health and CMV-seropositive.

This clone was seen a single time. The gene calls are TRBV28 and TRBJ2-5; perhaps TRBD2 as D (6 bases). With 1 base removed from V and 5 bases from J, the gap between germline ends came to 11 bases. The CDR3 consists of 14 residues. From germline, CDR1 is MDHEN and CDR2 SYDVKM. The CDR3 nucleotides are TGTGCCAGCAGTTTATTGGGGGGTGCGGAGACCCAGTACTTC. Translation gives CASSLLGGAETQYF.

The V and J genes are TRBV5-1 and TRBJ2-7; D may be TRBD2 (5 bases). This CDR3 has 15 amino acids. Trimming took off 2 bases at V and 7 bases at J, with 19 bases between the two ends. Germline V gene lookup returns CDR1 SGHRS and CDR2 YFSETQ. The CDR3 coding sequence is TGCGCCAGCAGCTTATCGTCCAAGGGTGAGGGAGAGCAGTACTTC. Translating it yields CASSLSSKGEGEQYF.

This rearrangement joins TRBV2 to TRBJ2-1; 9 bases agree with TRBD1. This CDR3 has 13 amino acids. Germline V lookup: CDR1 SNHLY, CDR2 FYNNEI. Trimming at V came to 6 bases and at J to 8 bases, leaving 5 bases not matched to a gene. Written as DNA, the CDR3 is TGTGCCAGCAGACCCGGACAGGGGTATGAGCAGTTCTTC. The encoded protein is CASRPGQGYEQFF. The full variable domain, with the rest looked up from reference TRBV2 and TRBJ2-1, is EPEVTQTPSHQVTQMGQEVILRCVPISNHLYFYWYRQILGQKVEFLVSFYNNEISEKSEIFDDQFSVERPDGSNFTLKIRSTKLEDSAMYFCASRPGQGYEQFFGPGTRLTVL.

The rearrangement joins TRBV6-5 to TRBJ1-2; 9 bases agree with TRBD1. This CDR3 has 13 amino acids. Trimming at V came to 6 bases and at J to 5 bases, leaving 4 bases not matched to a gene. The germline V gene encodes CDR1 MNHEY and CDR2 SVGAGI. CDR3 protein: CASSWDRAYGYTF. The CDR3 nucleotides are TGTGCCAGCAGCTGGGACAGGGCTTATGGCTACACCTTC.

This rearrangement joins TRBV9 to TRBJ2-1; 9 bases align to TRBD2. With 0 bases clipped from V and 9 bases from J, the junction kept 10 bases outside the gene matches. Germline values: CDR1 SGDLS, CDR2 YYNGEE. The CDR3 has 16 amino acids. The CDR3 sequence: CASSVVGTSLFGEQFF. In DNA, the CDR3 is TGTGCCAGCAGCGTAGTGGGGACTAGCCTTTTCGGTGAGCAGTTCTTC.

The chain is built from TRBV11-2 and TRBJ2-7; 13 bases match TRBD2. The V gene end was trimmed by 5 bases and the J gene end by 5 bases; junction bases not matched to a gene: 3. Looked up from germline, CDR1 is SGHAT and CDR2 is FQNNGV. This CDR3 comprises 14 residues. The CDR3 protein is CASSQGLAGDEQYF. The CDR3 nucleotides are TGTGCCAGCAGCCAAGGACTAGCGGGAGACGAGCAGTACTTC.

The chain links TRBV30 to TRBJ2-7, with 7 positions matching TRBD2. Germline CDR1 is GTSNPN and CDR2 is SVGIG (reference sequence). V dropped 0 bases and J dropped 3; count of bases not matched to a gene: 5. The CDR3 has 14 amino acids. The CDR3 is CAWSVPGGSYEQYF. In nucleotides, the CDR3 is TGTGCCTGGAGTGTACCTGGCGGGAGCTACGAGCAGTACTTC.

This clone was seen only a few times. The V gene is TRBV6-6, the J gene TRBJ2-7, with D tentatively TRBD2 (6 bases). The germline V gene encodes CDR1 MNHNY and CDR2 SVGAGI (reference sequence). Trimming left V 7 bases short and J 2 bases short, with 18 bases between. The CDR3 contains 15 residues. CDR3 residues: CASTGLRVGTYEQYF. As DNA, the CDR3 is TGTGCCAGCACCGGACTACGGGTAGGGACCTACGAGCAGTACTTC.

The V and J genes are TRBV6-5 and TRBJ2-7; 7 bases are shared with TRBD1. CDR3 length: 16 residues. J gave up 2 bases and V 0 bases, and 7 bases lay outside the gene matches. The V gene's germline CDR1 is MNHEY and CDR2 SVGAGI. CDR3 sequence (DNA): TGTGCCAGCAGTTACTCCCCGGGACAGCCTACCTACGAGCAGTACTTC. Translated, it gives CASSYSPGQPTYEQYF.

V usage is TRBV6-5 and J usage is TRBJ2-3; no clear D. The CDR3 is 14 amino acids. Trimming took off 6 bases at V and 0 bases at J, with 10 bases between the two ends. Germline V gene lookup returns CDR1 MNHEY and CDR2 SVGAGI. The CDR3 protein is CASSLSHSTDTQYF. The DNA for the CDR3 is TGTGCCAGCAGCCTGAGCCACAGCACAGATACGCAGTATTTT.

This chain uses TRBV27 with TRBJ2-7, with 9 bases matching TRBD2. J was trimmed by 5 bases and V by 5 bases; bases with no gene match: 13. The germline V gene has CDR1 MNHEY and CDR2 SMNVEV (reference sequence). This CDR3 comprises 16 residues. CDR3 DNA: TGTGCCAGCAGTCCACCAGCAGCTAGCGGGGTCCACGAGCAGTACTTC. Its translation is CASSPPAASGVHEQYF.

The chain is built from TRBV28 and TRBJ2-2; TRBD2 matches 8 bases. The CDR3 runs to 19 residues. J was trimmed by 5 bases and V by 4 bases; bases with no gene match: 18. The germline gives CDR1 MDHEN, CDR2 SYDVKM. The CDR3 is CASSYVPGGPSILTGELFF. The CDR3 DNA reads TGTGCCAGCAGTTACGTCCCGGGAGGGCCGAGCATCTTAACCGGGGAGCTGTTTTTT.

The chain recombines TRBV6-1 with TRBJ2-7; perhaps TRBD1 as D (5 bases). CDR3 size: 14 residues. Germline V gives CDR1 MNHNS, CDR2 SASEGT. Trimming removed 7 bases from V and 2 bases from J, with 15 bases in between. DNA of the CDR3: TGTGCCAGCACCCTTCAGGGTGTCCCCTACGAGCAGTACTTC. It yields the protein CASTLQGVPYEQYF.

This chain links TRBV6-1 with TRBJ1-2; the D gene is possibly TRBD1 (6 bases). Trimming took off 6 bases at V and 1 base at J, with 9 bases between the two ends. Germline-derived CDR1 and CDR2 are MNHNS and SASEGT. CDR3 size: 13 residues. In DNA form, the CDR3 reads TGTGCCAGCAGACTACAGGGTAACTATGGCTACACCTTC. Translated: CASRLQGNYGYTF.

This chain links TRBV30 with TRBJ2-3, with 11 positions matching TRBD2. The CDR3 covers 15 residues. Trimming took 5 bases from V and 1 from J; bases not matched to a gene: 5. In germline, CDR1 is GTSNPN, CDR2 SVGIG (reference sequence). The CDR3 protein is CAWVTSGIGTDTQYF. DNA of the CDR3: TGTGCCTGGGTGACTAGCGGGATCGGCACAGATACGCAGTATTTT.

CDR3 residues: CASSYKLAASEQYF. The CDR3 region has the DNA TGTGCCAGCAGTTACAAGCTAGCTGCCTCGGAGCAGTACTTC. V and J are TRBV6-6 and TRBJ2-7, with TRBD2 as a possible D gene (5 bases). Germline V gene data show CDR1 as MNHNY and CDR2 as SVGAGI (reference sequence). V was cut by 2 bases and J by 7 bases, with 15 bases left in between. The CDR3 sequence is 14 residues long.

This clone was recorded a few times. The chain employs TRBV18 and TRBJ2-7; D perhaps matches TRBD1 (6 bases). The CDR3 length is 13 residues. V shed 4 bases and J shed 3 bases, with 10 bases lying between them. CDR1 and CDR2 from the germline V gene are KGHSH and LQKENI. The DNA of the CDR3 is TGTGCCAGCTCACAGGACAGATTCTACGAGCAGTACTTC. This codes for CASSQDRFYEQYF.

This rearrangement joins TRBV6-5 to TRBJ1-1; a weak D match, TRBD1 (5 bases). This CDR3 region has 12 residues. Germline lookup yields CDR1 MNHEY and CDR2 SVGAGI. V gave up 6 bases and J gave up 4 bases, with 9 bases separating them. For the CDR3, the DNA is TGTGCCAGCAGCCGGGGGTCCACTGAAGCTTTCTTT. Translating gives CASSRGSTEAFF.

The chain uses TRBV5-1 and TRBJ2-3; 10 bases fit TRBD2. The germline CDR1 and CDR2 sequences are SGHRS and YFSETQ. Trimming removed 5 bases from V and 0 bases from J; junction bases left unmatched: 3. The CDR3 length is 15 residues. The CDR3 coding sequence is TGCGCCAGCAGGGAGACTAGCGGGAGCACAGATACGCAGTATTTT. Its protein product is CASRETSGSTDTQYF.

V and J are TRBV5-8 and TRBJ2-5; D possibly corresponds to TRBD1 (6 bases). V gave up 2 bases and J gave up 4 bases, with 6 bases separating them. Germline-derived CDR1 and CDR2 are SGHTS and YDEGEE. This CDR3 region has 12 residues. CDR3 amino acids: CASSLQGETQYF. The CDR3 DNA reads as TGTGCCAGCAGCTTACAGGGAGAGACCCAGTACTTC.

V is TRBV6-5 and J is TRBJ1-5, with TRBD1 identical over 7 bases. The germline CDR1 and CDR2 sequences are MNHEY and SVGAGI. V was pared by 6 bases and J by 5 bases, with 10 bases of the junction left unmatched. This CDR3 region has 15 residues. In DNA, the CDR3 is TGTGCCAGCAGCAGGGGACAGCTCGAGGATCAGCCCCAGCATTTT. Translated, it gives CASSRGQLEDQPQHF.